This is a list of T cell receptor beta chains from one sample in a study of blood T cell repertoires in COVID-19. TCRdb's table, derived via immunoSEQ multiplex PCR, lists solely in-frame clones and lacks some. The table includes some 260,000 clones, 88% detected once. Sequencing was performed on peripheral blood. These receptors all stem from a woman aged 25 to 39 with acute or convalescent COVID-19. CDR3s include the opening cysteine and the closing phenylalanine or tryptophan. A D gene is named only where the DNA matches it firmly. Clone sizes are given selectively: once, few, many, or a class where the clone is expanded.

d_call j_call clone_size cdr3_length v_call cdr3_nt cdr3_aa
- TRBJ2-1 - 14 TRBV2 TGTGCCAGCACCCCGGTCGCCTCCTACAATGAGCAGTTCTTC CASTPVASYNEQFF
- TRBJ1-2 once 11 TRBV11-3 TGTGCCACCCGTCGCGACTATGGCTACACCTTC CATRRDYGYTF
- TRBJ1-3 - 16 TRBV6-6 TGTGCCAGCAGTTTCAGCAGGGATTTCTCTGGAAACACCATATATTTT CASSFSRDFSGNTIYF
- TRBJ2-6 - 23 TRBV18 TGTGCCAGCTCACGAATCGACAGAGATACCCCAGTTTTAGCCGAATCTGGGGCCAACGTCCTGACTTTC CASSRIDRDTPVLAESGANVLTF
- TRBJ2-2 - 14 TRBV7-8 TGTGCCAGCAGCTTAGCGGGTTCGGGGGTGGAGCTGTTTTTT CASSLAGSGVELFF
- TRBJ2-5 - 15 TRBV12-5 TGTGCTAGTGCCACTGGACAGACTGGCCAAGAGACCCAGTACTTC CASATGQTGQETQYF
- TRBJ2-3 - 11 TRBV20-1 TGCAGTGCTAGACAGTCAGATACGCAGTATTTT CSARQSDTQYF
- TRBJ1-5 few 16 TRBV5-6 TGTGCCAGCAGCTTGCGTTCACACCTTAGCAATCAGCCCCAGCATTTT CASSLRSHLSNQPQHF
TRBD2 TRBJ2-1 - 14 TRBV3-1/TRBV3-2 TGTGCCAGCAGCCTCGGGACTAGCGGGAGTGGGCAGTTCTTC CASSLGTSGSGQFF
TRBD2 TRBJ2-1 - 17 TRBV5-1 TGCGCCAGCAGCTTGGACATGATAGCGGGAGGGCCCAGTGAGCAGTTCTTC CASSLDMIAGGPSEQFF
TRBD2 TRBJ2-1 - 14 TRBV5-4 TGTGCCAGCAGCCAACGGACTAGCTCCAATGAGCAGTTCTTC CASSQRTSSNEQFF
TRBD1 TRBJ1-6 - 15 TRBV6-5 TGTGCCAGCAGTCCAAGGACAGGGTTAAATTCACCCCTCCACTTT CASSPRTGLNSPLHF
TRBD1 TRBJ2-3 - 14 TRBV6-4 TGTGCCAGCAGCCGGACAGGGAGCACAGATACGCAGTATTTT CASSRTGSTDTQYF
- TRBJ1-2 - 15 TRBV14 TGTGCCAGCAGCCTTCGGGACATGCCATTCTATGGCTACACCTTC CASSLRDMPFYGYTF
TRBD1 TRBJ2-1 once 14 TRBV4-2 TGTGCCAGCAGCCCGATGAACAGGGGCAATGAGCAGTTCTTC CASSPMNRGNEQFF
- TRBJ2-7 - 13 TRBV2 TGTGCCAGCAGTGAAAGTGGGGGGTCCGAGCAGTACTTC CASSESGGSEQYF
- TRBJ2-3 - 14 TRBV27 TGTGCCAGCAGTGGCTTGGGGCTCACAGATACGCAGTATTTT CASSGLGLTDTQYF
TRBD1 TRBJ2-3 - 16 TRBV10-1 TGCGCCAGCAGTGGCCACCGGGACAGGGACGCAGATACGCAGTATTTT CASSGHRDRDADTQYF
TRBD2 TRBJ2-1 few 13 TRBV14 TGTGCCAGCAGCCGGGGACTAGCCATTGAGCAGTTCTTC CASSRGLAIEQFF
TRBD1 TRBJ1-4 - 15 TRBV18 TGTGCCAGCTCACCTAGACAGGGTCATAATGAAAAACTGTTTTTT CASSPRQGHNEKLFF
- TRBJ1-4 - 11 TRBV27 TGTGCCAGCAGTTCCACAGGGTGGCTGTTTTTT CASSSTGWLFF